This T cell receptor beta chain stems from a study of T-cell memory formation after mild COVID-19. General observations from the study: Mostly located in CM and EM were contracting CD4+ clones, with contracting CD8+ clones located in EMRA. Still unconfirmed is whether the second-wave clones peaking on day 37 recognized SARS-CoV-2. The study found balanced CD4/CD8 in clones contracting day 15 to 85 and a CD4+ lean in later expanders.

The TCR alpha and TCR beta cDNA libraries, bearing sample barcodes and UMIs, were generated by 5'RACE using constant-segment primers. One entry per CDR3 protein results from TCRdb running MiXCR on the 5' RACE reads. The table lists about 560,000 distinct CDR3 sequences, 15% to 20% of them singletons. As for this clonotype: Its specificity is not known.

Germline CDR1 and CDR2: MGHRA and YSYEKL. The CDR3 length is 13 residues. V gave up 0 bases and J gave up 15 bases; unmatched junction bases: 8. The sample comprised PBMCs or a T cell subset sorted from them (not recorded which). The clonotype originates from an adult woman who had mild COVID-19 (a few samples of this study predate the infection). Cell type and time point are not known. The chain carries TRBV4-1 and TRBJ2-3, with 8 bases aligning to TRBD2. The DNA for the CDR3 is TGCGCCAGCAGCCAAGATTCGGGGGGGGGCAGATATTTT. This translates into CASSQDSGGGRYF.